These T cell receptor beta chains were read from a single sample in a study of shared clonotypes between healthy human individuals. Sequencing used immunoSEQ multiplex PCR; TCRdb keeps in-frame clones, though not all of them. The repertoire holds around 1.9 million clones, with roughly 91% as singletons. The sequencing input was naive CD8+ T cells from PBMCs. These receptors all stem from a man between 18 and 29 years old in good health. Some clones in this sample may be carry-over from other donors' samples. Both conserved end residues are part of each CDR3. A D gene is named only where the DNA matches it firmly. Size tells how often a clone was seen (once, few, many) or the class of an expanded clone, and some rows leave it out.

j_call clone_size v_call d_call cdr3_nt cdr3_aa
TRBJ1-1 once TRBV7-9 . TGTGCCAGCAGCTCTTGGACGAAGAACACTGAAGCTTTCTTT CASSSWTKNTEAFF
TRBJ2-7 . TRBV5-1 . TGCGCCAGCAGCTTGTGGGTCGGCGGGAAGAACGAGCAGTACTTC CASSLWVGGKNEQYF
TRBJ2-5 . TRBV13 . TGTGCCAGCAGCTCCCAGGGACAATTGTACCAAGAGACCCAGTACTTC CASSSQGQLYQETQYF
TRBJ2-5 . TRBV19 TRBD2 TGTGCCAGTAGTAACGGACTAGCGCCCGAGACCCAGTACTTC CASSNGLAPETQYF
TRBJ2-7 few TRBV7-9 . TGTGCCAGCAGAAGCGGCAGCTCCTACGAGCAGTACTTC CASRSGSSYEQYF
TRBJ2-7 once TRBV28 . TGTGCCAGCAGTTTGGGGCGGGGTCACGAGCAGTACTTC CASSLGRGHEQYF
TRBJ2-2 . TRBV13 TRBD2 TGTGCCAGCAGCTTATGGGCTAGCGGGCTGAACACCGGGGAGCTGTTTTTT CASSLWASGLNTGELFF
TRBJ2-1 . TRBV30 . TGTGCCTGGAGTAGGTTTAGCTACAATGAGCAGTTCTTC CAWSRFSYNEQFF
TRBJ2-2 . TRBV4-3 . TGCGCCAGCAGCTACGGGTCACTCACCGGGGAGCTGTTTTTT CASSYGSLTGELFF
TRBJ2-3 . TRBV19 . TGTGCCAGTAGTCCCCGACACACAGATACGCAGTATTTT CASSPRHTDTQYF
TRBJ1-1 . TRBV18 TRBD1 TGTGCCAGCTCGTCCGGGACAGAGAACACTGAAGCTTTCTTT CASSSGTENTEAFF
TRBJ2-7 . TRBV7-9 TRBD2 TGTGCCAGCAGCGGACTAGCGGGAGGGCCCTCCTCCTACGAGCAGTACTTC CASSGLAGGPSSYEQYF
TRBJ2-3 . TRBV9 . TGTGCCAGCAGCGTTTTCCGGGACCAAAACACAGATACGCAGTATTTT CASSVFRDQNTDTQYF
TRBJ2-1 . TRBV11-3 . TGTGCCAGCAGCCCGAGGACTGATCAGGGCTCCTACAATGAGCAGTTCTTC CASSPRTDQGSYNEQFF
TRBJ2-3 . TRBV13 TRBD2 TGTGCCAGCAGCAGCACCGGGACTACAGCTTGTGATTTT CASSSTGTTACDF
TRBJ1-1 few TRBV30 . TGTGCCTGGAGTTATGGGTCCCTTGAAGCTTTCTTT CAWSYGSLEAFF
TRBJ2-1 . TRBV27 TRBD2 TGTGCCAGCAGTTTCTCGCGGGGGAGCTCCTACAATGAGCAGTTCTTC CASSFSRGSSYNEQFF
TRBJ2-2 . TRBV13 TRBD2 TGTGCCAGCAGCTTACCTGCTAGCGGGAGGGCCGGGACCGGGGAGCTGTTTTTT CASSLPASGRAGTGELFF
TRBJ2-7 . TRBV10-3 TRBD1 TGTGCCATCAGCGACAGGGGAATGAGTGGGAGTCGGTTTCATGAGCAGTACTTC CAISDRGMSGSRFHEQYF
TRBJ1-2 . TRBV7-9 . TGTGCCAGCAGCTTACTTCCCAGGGAAAACTATGGCTACACCTTC CASSLLPRENYGYTF
TRBJ2-7 . TRBV7-9 TRBD2 TGTGCCAGCAGCCAAAGGGGGCTAGCGGGAGCCTACGAGCAGTACTTC CASSQRGLAGAYEQYF
TRBJ1-5 few TRBV4-1 . TGCGCCAGCAATACCCCAGGGAGTAGCAATCAGCCCCAGCATTTT CASNTPGSSNQPQHF
TRBJ2-3 . TRBV4-1 TRBD1 TGCGCCAGCAGCTCTCAGGGGGACAGGGAGCGAGATACGCAGTATTTT CASSSQGDRERDTQYF
TRBJ2-7 . TRBV28 . TGTGCCAGCAGTTACTTTTACGAGCAGTACTTC CASSYFYEQYF
TRBJ2-2 . TRBV5-6 . TGTGCCAGCAGCTCGGGCCCCTTCACGGGAAGGAAGGCCGGGGAGCTGTTTTTT CASSSGPFTGRKAGELFF
TRBJ2-1 . TRBV10-3 . TGTGCCATCAAGGCTTCCATTGGGGACAATGAGCAGTTCTTC CAIKASIGDNEQFF
TRBJ2-3 . TRBV5-4 TRBD2 TGTGCCAGCAGCTTTAGGCGGGAGGTGGGAGATACGCAGTATTTT CASSFRREVGDTQYF
TRBJ1-4 . TRBV15 . TGTGCCACCTCCCGGGGCGTGAATGAAAAACTGTTTTTT CATSRGVNEKLFF
TRBJ1-4 once TRBV18 . TGTGCCAGCTCACCACCACTGGACAGTTATAAACTGTTTTTT CASSPPLDSYKLFF
TRBJ1-1 . TRBV29-1 TRBD1 TGCAGCGTCGCCGGGACAGGGGGCTTCACTGAAGCTTTCTTT CSVAGTGGFTEAFF
TRBJ2-1 once TRBV7-3 TRBD2 TGTGCCAGCAGCTTAACGTCGTCTAGCGGGAGGGCCTTCTACAATGAGCAGTTCTTC CASSLTSSSGRAFYNEQFF
TRBJ1-2 . TRBV29-1 TRBD1 TGCAGCGTAGTCGAAGGGGGCCCGGGCTATGGCTACACCTTC CSVVEGGPGYGYTF
TRBJ2-7 once TRBV7-2 . TGTGCCAGCAGCTACGGGGGAGGATACGAGCAGTACTTC CASSYGGGYEQYF
TRBJ2-7 once TRBV11-2 TRBD1 TGTGCCAGCAGCGTACGCGGGACAGGGCCTTGGGAGCAGTACTTC CASSVRGTGPWEQYF
TRBJ1-1 . TRBV5-1 . TGCGCCAGCAGCTTCGGGACGGAAGCTTTCTTT CASSFGTEAFF
TRBJ2-1 . TRBV9 . TGTGCCAGCACCCGTCTGGGGGAGAACTACAATGAGCAGTTCTTC CASTRLGENYNEQFF
TRBJ1-1 . TRBV11-2 . TGTGCCAGCAGCCAGAGGCGGGGGATGAACACTGAAGCTTTCTTT CASSQRRGMNTEAFF
TRBJ1-5 . TRBV5-1 . TGCGCCAGCAGCCCTTACCCGGGACAAACGACCCCTTATAGCAATCAGCCCCAGCATTTT CASSPYPGQTTPYSNQPQHF
TRBJ1-5 once TRBV5-1 . TGCGCCAGCAGCTTGGACAGGGATACTCAGCCCCAGCATTTT CASSLDRDTQPQHF
TRBJ1-5 . TRBV10-3 . TGTGCCATCAGTGGCATGGGGGGGCAGCCCCAGCATTTT CAISGMGGQPQHF
TRBJ1-2 few TRBV28 . TGTGCCAGCAGTCCCTTGGTACGAGACAGGCCCTATGGCTACACCTTC CASSPLVRDRPYGYTF
TRBJ2-1 . TRBV14 . TGTGCCAGCAGCCAAGCCTCCTACAATGAGCAGTTCTTC CASSQASYNEQFF
TRBJ2-7 . TRBV27 . TGTGCCAGCAGCCCAGGAGTGTTCAGGCTCGTAGGGGAGCAGTACTTC CASSPGVFRLVGEQYF
TRBJ2-2 . TRBV7-8 . TGTGCCAGCAGGCTGAGGGACGGAAACACCGGGGAGCTGTTTTTT CASRLRDGNTGELFF
TRBJ1-2 . TRBV4-1 . TGCGCCAGCAGCCAAGTATCCGGCGTCAGGGACGGTGGCTACACCTTC CASSQVSGVRDGGYTF
TRBJ2-3 . TRBV10-3 TRBD1 TGTGCCATCAGTGGGGACAGGGCCTCGTCATATACGCAGTATTTT CAISGDRASSYTQYF